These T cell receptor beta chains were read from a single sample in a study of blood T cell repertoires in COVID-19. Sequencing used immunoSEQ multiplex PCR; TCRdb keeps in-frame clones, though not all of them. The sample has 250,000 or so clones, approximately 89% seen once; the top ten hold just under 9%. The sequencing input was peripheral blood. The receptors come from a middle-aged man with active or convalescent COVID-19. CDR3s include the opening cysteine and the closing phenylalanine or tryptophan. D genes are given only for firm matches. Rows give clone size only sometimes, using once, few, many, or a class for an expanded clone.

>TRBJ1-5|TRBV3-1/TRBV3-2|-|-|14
TGTGCCAGCAGCCAAAGCCGGAGCAATCAGCCCCAGCATTTT
CASSQSRSNQPQHF
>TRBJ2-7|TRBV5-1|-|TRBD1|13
TGCGCCAGCAGCTTGGGGACAGGGGGCGAGCAGTACTTC
CASSLGTGGEQYF
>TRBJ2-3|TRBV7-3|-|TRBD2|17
TGTGCCAGCAGCTTATCCCCTCTAGCGGGGGACACAGATACGCAGTATTTT
CASSLSPLAGDTDTQYF
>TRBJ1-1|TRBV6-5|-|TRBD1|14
TGTGCCAGCAGTTTCAGGGGGCAGGACACTGAAGCTTTCTTT
CASSFRGQDTEAFF
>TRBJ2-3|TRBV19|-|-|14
TGTGCCAGTACATCCCCGGGAGACACAGATACGCAGTATTTT
CASTSPGDTDTQYF
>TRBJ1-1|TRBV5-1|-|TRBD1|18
TGCGCCAGCAGCACCATCCCCGGGACAGGGGCTATGAACACTGAAGCTTTCTTT
CASSTIPGTGAMNTEAFF
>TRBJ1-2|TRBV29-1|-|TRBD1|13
TGCAGCGTTGCGAGCAGGGGGACCGGTGGCTACACCTTC
CSVASRGTGGYTF
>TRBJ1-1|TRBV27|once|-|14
TGTGCCAGCAGTTCCTCCCGAGGAATCACTGAAGCTTTCTTT
CASSSSRGITEAFF
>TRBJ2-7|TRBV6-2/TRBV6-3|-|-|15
TGTGCCAGCATCCCGGATCCAGCGGTCTCCTACGAGCAGTACTTC
CASIPDPAVSYEQYF
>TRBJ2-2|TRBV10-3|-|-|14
TGTGCCATCAGTTTAGCGGTAGGGTCCGGGGAGCTGTTTTTT
CAISLAVGSGELFF
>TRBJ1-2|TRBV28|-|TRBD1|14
TGTGCCAGCACCTGGACAGGGGGTTGGAATGGCTACACCTTC
CASTWTGGWNGYTF
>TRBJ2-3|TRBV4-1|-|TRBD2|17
TGCGCCAGCAGCCAACCGACTAGCGCGGTATCCACAGATACGCAGTATTTT
CASSQPTSAVSTDTQYF
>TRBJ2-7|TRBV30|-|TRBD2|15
TGTGCCTGGAGTGGTGCGGGGGGGCGGGGCGACGAGCAGTACTTC
CAWSGAGGRGDEQYF
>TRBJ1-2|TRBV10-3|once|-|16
TGTGCCATCAGCGGTGCCGAGGGGCGGGGGGACTATGGCTACACCTTC
CAISGAEGRGDYGYTF
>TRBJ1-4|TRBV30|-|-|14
TGTGCCTCCGGTCCCGGTGGGGCTTATGAAAAACTGTTTTTT
CASGPGGAYEKLFF
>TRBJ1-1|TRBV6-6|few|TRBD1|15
TGTGCCAGCAGTTACGGGACAGCTTTAAACACTGAAGCTTTCTTT
CASSYGTALNTEAFF
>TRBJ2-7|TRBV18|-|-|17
TGTGCCAGCTCCCCGAGGCAGGGGCCGAGGGAATCCTACGAGCAGTACTTC
CASSPRQGPRESYEQYF
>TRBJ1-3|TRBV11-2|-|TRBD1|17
TGTGCCAGCACTGACCGGGGACAGGGTTTAGCCGGAAACACCATATATTTT
CASTDRGQGLAGNTIYF
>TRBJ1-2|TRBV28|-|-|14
TGTGCCAGCAGTTTAGGGCAGGGTGTATATGGCTACACCTTC
CASSLGQGVYGYTF
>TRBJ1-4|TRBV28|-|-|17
TGTGCCAGCAGTTCAGGGAAAGGGGGAGCAACTAATGAAAAACTGTTTTTT
CASSSGKGGATNEKLFF
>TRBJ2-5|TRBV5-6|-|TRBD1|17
TGTGCCAGCAGCTTGCCGCCGGGGACAGGGGCCCAAGAGACCCAGTACTTC
CASSLPPGTGAQETQYF
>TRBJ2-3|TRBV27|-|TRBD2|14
TGTGCCAGCAGTTTTAGCGGGAGCACAGATACGCAGTATTTT
CASSFSGSTDTQYF
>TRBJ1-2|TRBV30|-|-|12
TGTGCCTGGAGTTTCGGGTCGGATGGCTACACCTTC
CAWSFGSDGYTF
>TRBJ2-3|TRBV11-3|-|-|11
TGTGCCAGCAGCTTATCCGGTACGCAGTATTTT
CASSLSGTQYF